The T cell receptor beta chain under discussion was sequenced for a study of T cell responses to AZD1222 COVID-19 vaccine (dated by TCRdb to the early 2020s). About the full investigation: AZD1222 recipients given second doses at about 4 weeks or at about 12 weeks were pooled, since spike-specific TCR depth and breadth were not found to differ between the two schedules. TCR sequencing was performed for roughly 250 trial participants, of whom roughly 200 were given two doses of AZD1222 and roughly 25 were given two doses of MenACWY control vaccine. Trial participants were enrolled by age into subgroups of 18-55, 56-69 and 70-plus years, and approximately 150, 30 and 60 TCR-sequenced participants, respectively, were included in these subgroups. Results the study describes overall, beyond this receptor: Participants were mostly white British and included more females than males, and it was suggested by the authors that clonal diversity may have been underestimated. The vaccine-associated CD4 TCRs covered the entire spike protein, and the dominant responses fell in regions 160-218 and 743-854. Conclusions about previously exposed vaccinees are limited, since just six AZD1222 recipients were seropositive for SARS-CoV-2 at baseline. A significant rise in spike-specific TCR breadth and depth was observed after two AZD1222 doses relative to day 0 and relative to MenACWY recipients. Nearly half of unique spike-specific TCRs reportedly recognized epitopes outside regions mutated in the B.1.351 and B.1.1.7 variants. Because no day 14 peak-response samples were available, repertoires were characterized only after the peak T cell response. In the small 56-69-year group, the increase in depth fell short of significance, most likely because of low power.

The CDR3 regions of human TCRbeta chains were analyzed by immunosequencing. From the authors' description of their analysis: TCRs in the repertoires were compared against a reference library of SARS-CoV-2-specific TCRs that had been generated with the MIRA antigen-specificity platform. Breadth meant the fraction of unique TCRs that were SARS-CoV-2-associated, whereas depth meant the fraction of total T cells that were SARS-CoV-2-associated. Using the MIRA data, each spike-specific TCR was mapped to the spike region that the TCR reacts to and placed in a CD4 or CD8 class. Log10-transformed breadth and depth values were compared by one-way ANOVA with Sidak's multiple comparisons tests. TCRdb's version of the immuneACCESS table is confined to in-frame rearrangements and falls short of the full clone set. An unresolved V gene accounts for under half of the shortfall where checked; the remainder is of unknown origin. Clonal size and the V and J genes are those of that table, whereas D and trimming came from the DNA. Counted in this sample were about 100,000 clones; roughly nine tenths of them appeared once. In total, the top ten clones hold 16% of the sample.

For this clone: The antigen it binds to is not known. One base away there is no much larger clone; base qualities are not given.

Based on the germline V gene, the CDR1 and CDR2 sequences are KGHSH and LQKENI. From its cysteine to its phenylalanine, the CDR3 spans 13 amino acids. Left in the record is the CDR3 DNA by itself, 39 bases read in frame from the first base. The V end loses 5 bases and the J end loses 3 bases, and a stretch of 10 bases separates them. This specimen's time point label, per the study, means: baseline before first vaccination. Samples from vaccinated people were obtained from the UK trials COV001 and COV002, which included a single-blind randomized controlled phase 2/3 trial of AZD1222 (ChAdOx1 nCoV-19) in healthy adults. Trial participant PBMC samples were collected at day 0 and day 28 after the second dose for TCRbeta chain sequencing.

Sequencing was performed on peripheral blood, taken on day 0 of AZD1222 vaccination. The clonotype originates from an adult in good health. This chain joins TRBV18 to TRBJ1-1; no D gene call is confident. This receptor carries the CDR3 CASSKNGDTEAFF. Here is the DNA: TGTGCCAGCTCAAAAAATGGGGACACTGAAGCTTTCTTT.